Following are 25 T cell receptor beta chains from one sample sequenced in a study of T cells in Graves' hyperthyroidism and ophthalmopathy. From RNA transcripts, TCR beta CDR3 regions were amplified. Researchers ran a first-round RT-PCR on the TCR CDR3 using the HTBI primer set. TCRdb redid the calling of the multiplex PCR reads with MiXCR, one entry per CDR3 protein. The repertoire holds more than 300,000 distinct CDR3 sequences, approximately 13% seen once, with around a tenth in the top ten. Sequencing was done on a sample of blood. These receptors were taken from a woman between 18 and 29 years old with Graves' hyperthyroidism.

This clonotype was seen more than once but under ten times. This sequence joins TRBV19 and TRBJ1-2; D might be TRBD1 (5 bases). V lost 1 base and J 2 bases, leaving 8 bases between the germline ends. Germline lookup yields CDR1 LNHDA and CDR2 SQIVND (reference sequence). The CDR3 covers 14 residues. The CDR3 DNA sequence: TGTGCCAGTAGTATAGGTGGGGCGAACTATGGCTACACCTTC. Amino acids: CASSIGGANYGYTF. The entire variable domain, with the rest obtained from reference TRBV19 and TRBJ1-2, is as follows: DGGITQSPKYLFRKEGQNVTLSCEQNLNHDAMYWYRQDPGQGLRLIYYSQIVNDFQKGDIAEGYSVSREKKESFPLTVTSAQKNPTAFYLCASSIGGANYGYTFGSGTRLTVV.

This clonotype has just a few counts. A much larger clone lies one base from this, so it may be a read error. The gene calls are TRBV3-1 and TRBJ1-4, with 8 bases that match TRBD1. The CDR3 has 13 residues. Germline loops: CDR1 LGHDT, CDR2 YNNKEL (reference sequence). The CDR3 DNA reads as TGTGCCAGCAGCCAAGAAACAGGGGGTAAACTGCTTTTT. It yields the protein CASSQETGGKLLF.

The chain joins TRBV6-2 or TRBV6-3 to TRBJ1-5; TRBD1 aligns across 9 bases. The CDR3 spans 15 residues. Trimming at V came to 7 bases and at J to 7 bases, leaving 11 bases not matched to a gene. Germline-derived CDR1 and CDR2 are MNHEY and SVGEGT. The CDR3 is CASKDGGTGNQPQHF. CDR3 DNA sequence: TGTGCCAGCAAGGACGGGGGGACAGGGAACCAGCCCCAGCATTTT.

This chain connects TRBV6-4 to TRBJ2-1; D remains unclear. Trimming removed 0 bases at V and 10 bases at J, with 10 bases between. Germline values: CDR1 MRHNA, CDR2 SNTAGT. The CDR3 runs to 13 residues. CDR3 DNA sequence: TGTGCCAGCAGTGACTCCGAGCTTGAGGAGCAGTTCTTC. The encoded protein is CASSDSELEEQFF.

The chain carries TRBV2 and TRBJ1-4, with 10 bases lining up with TRBD1. After removal of 10 bases from V and 5 bases from J, the junction contained 13 bases not matched to a gene. CDR1 is SNHLY, CDR2 FYNNEI, per germline. The length of the CDR3 is 16 residues. CDR3 sequence: CATSLFRQGANEKLFF. The CDR3 coding sequence is TGTGCCACCTCCTTATTCCGACAGGGGGCAAATGAAAAACTGTTTTTT.

This clonotype was seen ten or more times. The chain employs TRBV7-2 and TRBJ2-7; D not certain. V was clipped by 2 bases and J by 4 bases, with 12 bases between them. Germline values: CDR1 SGHTA, CDR2 FQGNSA. CDR3 length: 14 amino acids. CDR3 sequence: CASSLHSFEYEQYF. CDR3 bases: TGTGCCAGCAGCTTACATTCCTTCGAGTACGAGCAGTACTTC.

This chain uses TRBV6-1 with TRBJ2-7; tentatively, D is TRBD1 (6 bases). Germline loops: CDR1 MNHNS, CDR2 SASEGT. The V gene lost 6 bases and the J gene lost 6 bases, with 15 bases spanning the gap. The CDR3 runs 13 residues. The DNA of the CDR3 is TGTGCCAGCAGGGACAGTCGAGTCCCCGAGCAGTACTTC. Protein product: CASRDSRVPEQYF.

The table lists this clonotype with a few counts. The chain carries TRBV6-1 and TRBJ2-1, with 10 nucleotides matching TRBD1. V lost 7 bases, J lost 5 bases, and 11 bases stayed unmatched. CDR1 is MNHNS, CDR2 SASEGT, per germline. This CDR3 spans 16 amino acids. CDR3 protein: CASTPRRTGGNNEQFF. The CDR3, as DNA: TGTGCCAGCACCCCCCGCCGGACAGGGGGTAACAATGAGCAGTTCTTC.

The chain employs TRBV30 and TRBJ2-7; no definite D call. CDR3 length: 11 amino acids. The V end lost 3 bases, the J end lost 3 bases, and 6 bases lay between the germline ends. The germline gives CDR1 GTSNPN, CDR2 SVGIG (reference sequence). DNA for the CDR3: TGTGCCTGGAGCGACGGCTACGAGCAGTACTTC. As protein: CAWSDGYEQYF.

The table lists this clonotype with many counts. CDR3 sequence: CASSVGSTDEQYF. CDR3 bases: TGCGCCAGCAGCGTTGGCTCGACGGACGAGCAGTACTTC. V and J are TRBV5-1 and TRBJ2-7; no clear D gene. This CDR3 comprises 13 residues. Trimming pared 4 bases from V and 5 bases from J, leaving 13 bases between. The germline CDR1 and CDR2 sequences are SGHRS and YFSETQ.

This clonotype was counted at least ten times. The chain employs TRBV29-1 and TRBJ2-3; D perhaps matches TRBD2 (7 bases). Germline V gives CDR1 SQVTM, CDR2 ANQGSEA. Trimming took 8 bases from V and 3 from J, leaving 24 bases between them. The CDR3 length is 16 residues. CDR3 loop: CSHLHWSGRGTDTQYF. The CDR3 DNA sequence: TGCAGCCATTTACACTGGTCGGGGAGGGGGACAGATACGCAGTATTTT.

This clonotype appeared many times. The chain uses TRBV3-1 and TRBJ2-7, with D hard to call. CDR1 is LGHDT, CDR2 YNNKEL, per germline (reference sequence). The CDR3 loop spans 14 amino acids. Trimming stripped 4 bases from V and 6 bases from J, with 16 bases between. CDR3 protein: CASSRIGRSGEQYF. CDR3 nucleotide sequence: TGTGCCAGCAGCCGCATAGGCCGTAGTGGCGAGCAGTACTTC.

There are a few counts of this clonotype. V gene TRBV7-6 combines with J gene TRBJ2-2, with D uncertain. The germline gives CDR1 SGHVS, CDR2 FNYEAQ. V dropped 8 bases and J dropped 0 bases, with 7 bases sitting between them. The CDR3 is 13 residues long. The CDR3 spells CASDAANTGELFF. The CDR3 DNA is TGTGCCAGCGACGCAGCGAACACCGGGGAGCTGTTTTTT.

In this sample, this clonotype turned up many times. This chain joins TRBV6-1 and TRBJ1-1; D uncertain. This CDR3 has 13 amino acids. CDR1 and CDR2 from the germline V gene are MNHNS and SASEGT. Trimming took 8 bases from V and 0 from J, leaving 10 bases between them. The CDR3 sequence: CASQALMNTEAFF. DNA of the CDR3: TGTGCCAGCCAAGCCCTAATGAACACTGAAGCTTTCTTT.

This clonotype was recorded a few times. The chain employs TRBV6-1 and TRBJ1-6; D ambiguous. Germline V gene lookup returns CDR1 MNHNS and CDR2 SASEGT. The V and J ends lost 4 bases and 10 bases respectively, with 14 bases between them. This CDR3 comprises 14 residues. CDR3 coding DNA: TGTGCCAGCAGTGGGACGGTCATAGACTCACCCCTCCACTTT. The encoded protein is CASSGTVIDSPLHF.

This clonotype was recorded at least ten times. The rearrangement uses TRBV28 and TRBJ2-5; D may match TRBD1 or TRBD2 (5 bases each). The CDR3 loop spans 15 amino acids. CDR1 and CDR2 (germline): MDHEN, SYDVKM. Deletions cut 4 bases from V and 4 bases from J, with 16 bases between. This CDR3 is CASSSLGPEAETQYF. The CDR3 DNA reads as TGTGCCAGCAGTTCGCTGGGACCTGAGGCAGAGACCCAGTACTTC.

With regard to this clonotype: This may stem from a read error, because a much larger clone lies one nucleotide away. Here the CDR3 DNA reads TGCGGCGCCGACGTAGGGGATGGCTACACCTTC. It specifies CGADVGDGYTF. The chain has TRBV29-1 and TRBJ1-2, with D perhaps TRBD1 (5 bases). In germline, CDR1 is SQVTM, CDR2 ANQGSEA. This CDR3 has 11 residues. The variable domain in full, with the rest retrieved from reference TRBV29-1 and TRBJ1-2, is SAVISQKPSRDICQRGTSLTIQCQVDSQVTMMFWYRQQPGQSLTLIATANQGSEATYESGFVIDKFPISRPNLTFSTLTVSNMSPEDSSIYLCGADVGDGYTFGSGTRLTVV.

The chain is built from TRBV20-1 and TRBJ2-7; D is undetermined. V was cut by 0 bases and J by 3 bases, with 12 bases left in between. CDR1 and CDR2 from the germline V gene are DFQATT and SNEGSKA (reference sequence). The CDR3 consists of 14 residues. This CDR3 is CSARDGPVLYEQYF. The CDR3 coding sequence is TGCAGTGCTAGAGATGGGCCAGTACTCTACGAGCAGTACTTC.

In this sample, this clonotype turned up many times. The V gene is TRBV7-9, the J gene TRBJ1-4; TRBD1 aligns across 12 bases. This CDR3 is 16 amino acids long. The junction had 7 bases not matched to a gene; V was cut back by 5 bases and J by 6 bases. Germline CDR1 is SEHNR and CDR2 is FQNEAQ (reference sequence). The CDR3 region is CASSRDRGLVDEKLFF. The CDR3 nucleotides are TGTGCCAGCAGCCGGGACAGGGGGCTCGTCGATGAAAAACTGTTTTTT.

This clonotype was observed at least ten times. This chain connects TRBV19 to TRBJ1-2; TRBD1 aligns across 7 bases. The length of the CDR3 is 15 residues. Germline CDR1 LNHDA, CDR2 SQIVND (reference sequence). Trimming removed 3 bases from V and 4 bases from J; junction bases left unmatched: 8. CDR3 protein: CASSITGEGGYGYTF. The CDR3 DNA is TGTGCCAGTAGTATTACAGGGGAAGGCGGCTATGGCTACACCTTC.

This clonotype occurred many times. The rearrangement joins TRBV10-3 to TRBJ2-7, with 9 bases fitting TRBD1. Trimming removed 4 bases from V and 4 bases from J; junction bases left unmatched: 5. Germline V lookup: CDR1 ENHRY, CDR2 SYGVKD. This CDR3 contains 14 residues. The CDR3 region has the DNA TGTGCCATCAGTGGGGGGACAGGGAAATACGAGCAGTACTTC. Translation: CAISGGTGKYEQYF.

This clonotype was seen a few times. V usage is TRBV2 and J usage is TRBJ2-7; TRBD1 agrees at 9 bases. CDR1 and CDR2 (germline): SNHLY, FYNNEI. This CDR3 spans 15 amino acids. J lost 0 bases, V lost 6 bases, and 6 bases had no gene match. CDR3 protein: CASRSDRGFSYEQYF. CDR3 DNA: TGTGCCAGCAGAAGCGACAGGGGGTTCTCCTACGAGCAGTACTTC. Full variable domain (outside the CDR3, taken from reference TRBV2 and TRBJ2-7): EPEVTQTPSHQVTQMGQEVILRCVPISNHLYFYWYRQILGQKVEFLVSFYNNEISEKSEIFDDQFSVERPDGSNFTLKIRSTKLEDSAMYFCASRSDRGFSYEQYFGPGTRLTVT.

This clonotype came up many times. The CDR3 DNA follows: TGTGCCAGCTCCGGGGGCGGGGGCACCTACAATGAGCAGTTCTTC. Protein sequence: CASSGGGGTYNEQFF. This chain connects TRBV28 to TRBJ2-1; weak D call: TRBD2 (7 bases). This CDR3 has 15 amino acids. Germline values: CDR1 MDHEN, CDR2 SYDVKM. With 8 bases removed from V and 2 bases from J, the gap between germline ends came to 16 bases.

The rearrangement links TRBV27 to TRBJ2-7; D call uncertain. CDR1 is MNHEY, CDR2 SMNVEV, per germline (reference sequence). There are 14 residues in the CDR3. V shed 3 bases and J shed 0 bases, with 9 bases lying between them. Here the CDR3 DNA reads TGTGCCAGCAGTTTGGCGGTTACCTCCTACGAGCAGTACTTC. This gives the protein CASSLAVTSYEQYF.

This clonotype came up many times. The chain is built from TRBV7-9 and TRBJ2-7; 9 nucleotides match TRBD2. Trimming at V came to 4 bases and at J to 3 bases, leaving 10 bases not matched to a gene. The CDR3 length is 16 residues. CDR1 and CDR2 (germline): SEHNR, FQNEAQ (reference sequence). CDR3 DNA: TGTGCCAGCAGCTCCTATAGCGGGAGCGCCGACTACGAGCAGTACTTC. This translates into CASSSYSGSADYEQYF.